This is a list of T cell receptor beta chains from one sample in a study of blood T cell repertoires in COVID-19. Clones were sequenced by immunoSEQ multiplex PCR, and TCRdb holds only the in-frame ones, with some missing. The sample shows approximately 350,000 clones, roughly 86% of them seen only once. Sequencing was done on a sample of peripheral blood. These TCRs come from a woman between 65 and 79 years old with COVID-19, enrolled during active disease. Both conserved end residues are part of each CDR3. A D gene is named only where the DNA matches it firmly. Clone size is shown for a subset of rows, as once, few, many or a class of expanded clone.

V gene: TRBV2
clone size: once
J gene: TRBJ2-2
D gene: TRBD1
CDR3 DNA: TGTGCCAGCAGACAGGGGGCATCGGCGCAGACCGGGGAGCTGTTTTTT
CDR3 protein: CASRQGASAQTGELFF

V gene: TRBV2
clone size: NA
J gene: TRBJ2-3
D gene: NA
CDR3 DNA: TGTGCCAGCAACCGCGGCGCAGATACGCAGTATTTT
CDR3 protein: CASNRGADTQYF

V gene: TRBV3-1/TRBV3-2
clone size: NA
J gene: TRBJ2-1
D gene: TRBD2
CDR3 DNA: TGTGCCAGCAGCCAAGATGGAGCGGGGGGTTCTGAGCAGTTCTTC
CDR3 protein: CASSQDGAGGSEQFF

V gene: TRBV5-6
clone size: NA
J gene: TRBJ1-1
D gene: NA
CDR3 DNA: TGTGCCAGCAGCTTGGAAAACAGCGGTGTAGCTTTCTTT
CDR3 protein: CASSLENSGVAFF

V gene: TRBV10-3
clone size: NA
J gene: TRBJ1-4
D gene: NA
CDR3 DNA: TGTGCCATCAGTGACCTAGGCGGGTCTAATGAAAAACTGTTTTTT
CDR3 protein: CAISDLGGSNEKLFF

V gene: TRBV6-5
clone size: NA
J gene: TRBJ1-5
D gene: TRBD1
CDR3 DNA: TGTGCCAGCAGACGCCAGGGGGCGGTCAATCAGCCCCAGCATTTT
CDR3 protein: CASRRQGAVNQPQHF

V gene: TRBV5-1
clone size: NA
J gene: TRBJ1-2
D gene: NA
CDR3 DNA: TGCGCCAGCAGCGGGCCAGGGAGGGACTTCGGCTACACCTTC
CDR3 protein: CASSGPGRDFGYTF

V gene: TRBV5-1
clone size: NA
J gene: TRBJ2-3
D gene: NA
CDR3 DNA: TGCGCCAGCAGCCTGAGGGGGTCTAGCACAGATACGCAGTATTTT
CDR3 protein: CASSLRGSSTDTQYF

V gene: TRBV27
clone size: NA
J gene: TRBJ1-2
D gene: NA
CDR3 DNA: TGTGCCAGCAGCTCATGGGAGGTTGGAAGCGGCTACACCTTC
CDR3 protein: CASSSWEVGSGYTF

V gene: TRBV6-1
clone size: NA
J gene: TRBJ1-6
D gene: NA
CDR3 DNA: TGTGCCAGCAGTGAAGTGGGGGCTCGACAGAATTCACCCCTCCACTTT
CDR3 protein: CASSEVGARQNSPLHF

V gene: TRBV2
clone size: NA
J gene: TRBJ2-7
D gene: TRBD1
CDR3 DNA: TGTGCCAGCGGGACAGTCTACGAGCAGTACTTC
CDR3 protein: CASGTVYEQYF

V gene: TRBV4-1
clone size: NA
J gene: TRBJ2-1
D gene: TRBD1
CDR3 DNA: TGCGCCAGCAGCCTCGTAACCGGGACAGGGCGCAATGAGCAGTTCTTC
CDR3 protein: CASSLVTGTGRNEQFF

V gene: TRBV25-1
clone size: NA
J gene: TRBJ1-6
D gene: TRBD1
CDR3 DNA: TGTGCCAGCCGGCGGGGACAGGTCGATTCACCCCTCCACTTT
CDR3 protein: CASRRGQVDSPLHF

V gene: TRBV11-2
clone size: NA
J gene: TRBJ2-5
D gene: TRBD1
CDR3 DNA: TGTGCCAGCAGCTTGGGGGGGACAGGGCAAGAGACCCAGTACTTC
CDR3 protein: CASSLGGTGQETQYF

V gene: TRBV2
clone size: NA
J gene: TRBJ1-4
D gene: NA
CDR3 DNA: TGTGCCAGCAGTTCATACAGGGCCCAGAATGAAAAACTGTTTTTT
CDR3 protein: CASSSYRAQNEKLFF

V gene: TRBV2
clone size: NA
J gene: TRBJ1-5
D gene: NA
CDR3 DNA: TGTGCCAGCAGTACCGGTCGGGAAAAGCCCCAGCATTTT
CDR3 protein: CASSTGREKPQHF

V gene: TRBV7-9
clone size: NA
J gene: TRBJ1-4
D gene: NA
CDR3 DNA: TGTGCCAGCAGCTCTATAGAGGAAAAACTGTTTTTT
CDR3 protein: CASSSIEEKLFF

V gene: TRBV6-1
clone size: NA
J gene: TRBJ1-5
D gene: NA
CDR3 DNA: TGTGCCAGCAGTGAACAGGGTCTCAATCAGCCCCAGCATTTT
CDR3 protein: CASSEQGLNQPQHF

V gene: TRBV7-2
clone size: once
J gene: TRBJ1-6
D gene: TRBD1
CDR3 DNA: TGTGCCAGCAGCTTAAATCAACCCCAGGGGGCCGATTCACCCCTCCACTTT
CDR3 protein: CASSLNQPQGADSPLHF

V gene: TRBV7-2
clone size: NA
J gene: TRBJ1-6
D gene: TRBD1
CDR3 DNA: TGTGCCAGCAGCTTAATGGGACAGGGGGGTTCACCCCTCCACTTT
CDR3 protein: CASSLMGQGGSPLHF

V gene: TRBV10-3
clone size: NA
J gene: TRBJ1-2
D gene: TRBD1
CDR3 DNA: TGTGCCATCAGTGATCGAGCGGGACAGGGATATGGCTACACCTTC
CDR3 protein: CAISDRAGQGYGYTF

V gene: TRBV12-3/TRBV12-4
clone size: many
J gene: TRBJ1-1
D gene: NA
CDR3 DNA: TGTGCCAGCAGTCAGGGGAACACTGAAGCTTTCTTT
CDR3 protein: CASSQGNTEAFF

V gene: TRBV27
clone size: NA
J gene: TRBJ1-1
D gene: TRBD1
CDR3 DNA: TGTGCCAGCAGCACCCTAGGGGGCTGGGCCACTGAAGCTTTCTTT
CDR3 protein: CASSTLGGWATEAFF

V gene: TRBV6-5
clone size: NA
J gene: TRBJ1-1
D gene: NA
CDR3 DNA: TGTGCCAGCAGTTACCTGGGGGCGAACACTGAAGCTTTCTTT
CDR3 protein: CASSYLGANTEAFF

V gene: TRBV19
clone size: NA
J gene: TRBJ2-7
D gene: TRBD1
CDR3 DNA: TGTGCCAGTAGAGGTGGACAGGCCCCCTACGAGCAGTACTTC
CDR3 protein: CASRGGQAPYEQYF

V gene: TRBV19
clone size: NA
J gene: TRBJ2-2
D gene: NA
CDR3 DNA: TGTGCCAGCGGGGGGCGAACCGGGGAGCTGTTTTTT
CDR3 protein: CASGGRTGELFF